The present TCR beta chain was sequenced within a study of blood T cell repertoires in COVID-19. Study-wide context: PBMCs, B-cell-depleted T cells, or T cells provided the cDNA or gDNA that made up the material.

CDR1 is KGHDR, CDR2 SFDVKD, per germline. V lost 8 bases, J lost 6 bases, and 9 bases lay in between. This CDR3 has 11 amino acids. Authors' data handling: For nucleated cells, counts were estimated from reference gene primer amplification. Sequenced by immunoSEQ multiplex PCR; TCRdb stores in-frame clones only, minus some. That table supplies the V and J calls and clone size; D and trimming were determined from the DNA. Of roughly 170,000 clones in the sample, approximately 80% were seen once. The chain is built from TRBV24-1 and TRBJ1-1; D unclear. This clonotype was obtained from a human donor in a cohort sampled during active COVID-19. Sequencing was done on a sample of peripheral blood. CDR3 in DNA: TGTGCCACCATCCAGGATCCTGAAGCTTTCTTT. Its protein product is CATIQDPEAFF.